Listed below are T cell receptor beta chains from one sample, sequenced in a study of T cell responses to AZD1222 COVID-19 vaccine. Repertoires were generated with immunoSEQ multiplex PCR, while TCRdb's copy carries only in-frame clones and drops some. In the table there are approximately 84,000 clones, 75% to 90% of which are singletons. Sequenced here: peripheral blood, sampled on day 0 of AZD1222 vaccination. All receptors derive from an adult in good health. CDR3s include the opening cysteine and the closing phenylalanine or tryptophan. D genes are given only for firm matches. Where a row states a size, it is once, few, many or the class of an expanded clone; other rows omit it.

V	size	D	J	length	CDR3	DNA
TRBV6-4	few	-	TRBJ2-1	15	CASSEGGSGHNEQFF	TGTGCCAGCAGTGAAGGGGGTAGCGGCCACAATGAGCAGTTCTTC
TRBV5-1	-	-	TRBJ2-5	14	CASSEGLHQETQYF	TGCGCCAGCAGCGAGGGACTTCATCAAGAGACCCAGTACTTC
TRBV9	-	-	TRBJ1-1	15	CASSVGGAVNTEAFF	TGTGCCAGCAGCGTAGGTGGAGCGGTGAACACTGAAGCTTTCTTT
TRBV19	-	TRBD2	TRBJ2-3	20	CASSILLAGGLYPPSDTQYF	TGTGCCAGTAGTATCTTACTAGCGGGAGGACTTTACCCGCCTTCCGATACGCAGTATTTT
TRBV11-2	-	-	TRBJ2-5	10	CASSQGTQYF	TGTGCCAGCAGCCAGGGGACCCAGTACTTC
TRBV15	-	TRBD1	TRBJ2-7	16	CATSQVSGTGVHEQYF	TGTGCCACCAGCCAGGTATCCGGGACAGGCGTCCACGAGCAGTACTTC
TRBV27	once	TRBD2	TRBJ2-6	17	CASRPRDYLSGANVLTF	TGTGCCAGCAGACCTAGGGACTACCTCTCTGGGGCCAACGTCCTGACTTTC
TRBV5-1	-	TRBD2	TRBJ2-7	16	CTSSDVTSGASYEQYF	TGCACCAGCAGCGACGTGACTAGCGGGGCCTCCTACGAGCAGTACTTC
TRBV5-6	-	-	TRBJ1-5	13	CASSLGHNQPQHF	TGTGCCAGCAGCTTGGGCCACAATCAGCCCCAGCATTTT
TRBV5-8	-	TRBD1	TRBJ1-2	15	CASSLGQWGIYGYTF	TGTGCCAGCAGCCTGGGACAGTGGGGCATCTATGGCTACACCTTC
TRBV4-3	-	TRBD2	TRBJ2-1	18	CASSQFSGGAGSYNEQFF	TGCGCCAGCAGCCAATTTAGCGGGGGGGCTGGCTCCTACAATGAGCAGTTCTTC
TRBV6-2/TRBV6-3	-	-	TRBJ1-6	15	CASSYSRGGNSPLHF	TGTGCCAGCAGTTACTCGAGAGGGGGTAATTCACCCCTCCACTTT
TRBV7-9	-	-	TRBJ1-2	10	CASGAYGYTF	TGTGCCAGCGGCGCATATGGCTACACCTTC
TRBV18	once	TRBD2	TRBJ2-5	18	CASSPRVLASGNQETQYF	TGTGCCAGCTCACCACGTGTGTTGGCTAGCGGGAACCAAGAGACCCAGTACTTC
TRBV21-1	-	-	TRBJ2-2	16	CASSNRPGQGTGELFF	TGTGCCAGCAGCAACCGACCGGGACAGGGGACCGGGGAGCTGTTTTTT
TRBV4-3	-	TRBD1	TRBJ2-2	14	CASSRTGETGELFF	TGCGCCAGCAGCCGGACAGGGGAGACCGGGGAGCTGTTTTTT
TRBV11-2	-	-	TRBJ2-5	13	CASSRRAEETQYF	TGTGCCAGCAGCCGTAGGGCGGAAGAGACCCAGTACTTC
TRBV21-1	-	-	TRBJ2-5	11	CASINGETQYF	TGTGCCAGCATAAACGGAGAGACCCAGTACTTC
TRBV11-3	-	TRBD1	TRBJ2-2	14	CASVGQGTTGELFF	TGTGCCAGCGTGGGACAGGGGACCACCGGGGAGCTGTTTTTT
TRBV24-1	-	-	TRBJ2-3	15	CATSDPTSGADTQYF	TGTGCCACCAGTGACCCTACCTCAGGGGCAGATACGCAGTATTTT
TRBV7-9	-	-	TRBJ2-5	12	CASSLQGETQYF	TGTGCCAGCAGCTTACAGGGAGAGACCCAGTACTTC
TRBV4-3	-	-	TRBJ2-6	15	CASSLGQSGANVLTF	TGCGCCAGCAGCCTAGGACAGAGCGGGGCCAACGTCCTGACTTTC
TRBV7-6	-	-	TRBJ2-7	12	CASSHGGGEQYF	TGTGCCAGCAGCCATGGGGGCGGCGAGCAGTACTTC
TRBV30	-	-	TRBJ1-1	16	CAWSVLRIRRNTEAFF	TGTGCCTGGAGTGTACTCAGGATACGGCGGAACACTGAAGCTTTCTTT
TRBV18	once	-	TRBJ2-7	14	CASSPAAGPYEQYF	TGTGCCAGCTCACCCGCCGCAGGACCCTACGAGCAGTACTTC
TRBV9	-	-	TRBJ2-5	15	CASSLRGEIQETQYF	TGTGCCAGCAGCCTGAGGGGGGAGATACAAGAGACCCAGTACTTC
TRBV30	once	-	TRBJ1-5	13	CAWSRGSNQPQHF	TGTGCCTGGAGTAGGGGAAGCAATCAGCCCCAGCATTTT
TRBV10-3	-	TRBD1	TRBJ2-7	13	CATTVGTGYEQYF	TGTGCCACAACAGTCGGGACAGGCTACGAGCAGTACTTC
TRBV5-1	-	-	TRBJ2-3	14	CASSLKGGEDTQYF	TGCGCCAGCAGCTTGAAAGGGGGGGAAGATACGCAGTATTTT
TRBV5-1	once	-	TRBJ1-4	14	CASSPQGNDEKLFF	TGCGCCAGCAGCCCTCAGGGGAATGATGAAAAACTGTTTTTT
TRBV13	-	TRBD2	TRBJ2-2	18	CASSLGLAGLTNTGELFF	TGTGCCAGCAGCCTGGGACTAGCGGGATTGACGAACACCGGGGAGCTGTTTTTT
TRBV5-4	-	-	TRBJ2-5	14	CASSWDLFQETQYF	TGTGCCAGCAGTTGGGACTTGTTCCAAGAGACCCAGTACTTC
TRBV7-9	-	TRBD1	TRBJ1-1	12	CASSSDRASAFF	TGTGCCAGCAGCTCAGACAGGGCGTCAGCTTTCTTT
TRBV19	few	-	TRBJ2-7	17	CASSRTDGTASSYEQYF	TGTGCCAGTAGCCGTACGGACGGGACGGCGAGCTCCTACGAGCAGTACTTC
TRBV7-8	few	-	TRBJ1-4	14	CASSLGTANEKLFF	TGTGCCAGCAGCTTAGGTACGGCAAATGAAAAACTGTTTTTT
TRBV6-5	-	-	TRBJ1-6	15	CASSLRPYDNSPLHF	TGTGCCAGCAGCCTTAGGCCGTATGATAATTCACCCCTCCACTTT
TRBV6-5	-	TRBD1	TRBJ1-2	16	CASSYGGEGARRGYTF	TGTGCCAGCAGTTACGGGGGAGAGGGGGCGAGAAGGGGCTACACCTTC
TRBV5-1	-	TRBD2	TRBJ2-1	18	CASSLTLAGLSSYNEQFF	TGCGCCAGCAGCTTAACACTAGCGGGACTCAGCTCCTACAATGAGCAGTTCTTC
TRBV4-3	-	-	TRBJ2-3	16	CASSQDVRAGLDTQYF	TGCGCCAGCAGCCAAGATGTCAGGGCAGGGCTAGATACGCAGTATTTT
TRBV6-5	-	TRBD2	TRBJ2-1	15	CASRATSGTHNEQFF	TGTGCCAGCAGAGCGACTAGCGGGACTCACAATGAGCAGTTCTTC
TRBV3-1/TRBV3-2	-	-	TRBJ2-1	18	CASSQDMTGWVPFDEQFF	TGTGCCAGCAGCCAAGATATGACGGGTTGGGTTCCCTTCGATGAGCAGTTCTTC
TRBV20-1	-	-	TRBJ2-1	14	CSASRTESYNEQFF	TGCAGTGCTAGTCGGACAGAGTCCTACAATGAGCAGTTCTTC
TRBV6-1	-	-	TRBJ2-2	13	CASSESTGGELFF	TGTGCCAGCAGTGAGTCGACAGGCGGGGAGCTGTTTTTT
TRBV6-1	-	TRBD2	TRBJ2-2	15	CASSELAGGTGELFF	TGTGCCAGCAGTGAACTAGCGGGAGGCACCGGGGAGCTGTTTTTT
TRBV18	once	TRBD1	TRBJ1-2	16	CASSHETRDRNYGYTF	TGTGCCAGCTCACACGAAACCCGGGACAGGAACTATGGCTACACCTTC